Listed here are 18 T cell receptor beta chains from one sample, sequenced in a study of shared clonotypes between healthy human individuals. Generated by immunoSEQ multiplex PCR, the TCRdb table keeps only in-frame clones and is missing some. The repertoire consists of millions of clones, with about 92% occurring once and the leading ten covering more than 0.12%. The source material was naive CD4+ T cells sorted from blood. Noted subset: CD45RA+ positively selected. Source of these receptors: a man between 18 and 35 years old in good health.

CDR3 in amino acids: CASSVGGTDRYNEQFF. The CDR3 nucleotides are TGTGCCAGCAGCGTAGGGGGAACGGACAGGTACAATGAGCAGTTCTTC. The gene calls are TRBV9 and TRBJ2-1; 7 bases fit TRBD1. J gave up 4 bases and V 0 bases, and 7 bases lay outside the gene matches. CDR3 length: 16 residues. Germline-derived CDR1 and CDR2 are SGDLS and YYNGEE.

V gene TRBV28 combines with J gene TRBJ2-5, with TRBD2 identical over 7 bases. This CDR3 is built from 12 residues. Germline values: CDR1 MDHEN, CDR2 SYDVKM. After removal of 7 bases from V and 4 bases from J, the junction contained 3 bases not matched to a gene. The CDR3 nucleotides are TGTGCCAGCACCGGGGGGTTAGAGACCCAGTACTTC. Its protein is CASTGGLETQYF. The variable domain in full, with the rest retrieved from reference TRBV28 and TRBJ2-5, is DVKVTQSSRYLVKRTGEKVFLECVQDMDHENMFWYRQDPGLGLRLIYFSYDVKMKEKGDIPEGYSVSREKKERFSLILESASTNQTSMYLCASTGGLETQYFGPGTRLLVL.

The chain uses TRBV10-1 and TRBJ2-2, with TRBD2 matching over 7 bases. CDR1 is WNHNN and CDR2 is SYGVQD in the germline V gene (reference sequence). The V gene end was trimmed by 5 bases and the J gene end by 6 bases; junction bases not matched to a gene: 3. This CDR3 has 13 residues. The CDR3 region is CASSLTSAGELFF. The CDR3 DNA sequence: TGCGCCAGCAGTCTTACTAGCGCCGGGGAGCTGTTTTTT.

This sequence joins TRBV2 and TRBJ2-4; D gene unclear. Germline CDR1 SNHLY, CDR2 FYNNEI. V was pared by 7 bases and J by 8 bases, with 6 bases between. The CDR3 is 10 amino acids. Here the CDR3 reads CASKDHIQYF. CDR3 DNA: TGTGCCAGCAAAGACCACATTCAGTACTTC.

The chain links TRBV2 to TRBJ2-5; 8 bases are shared with TRBD1. CDR3 size: 16 residues. Per germline, CDR1 SNHLY and CDR2 FYNNEI. V lost 0 bases, J lost 5 bases, and 8 bases stayed unmatched. CDR3 loop: CASSEARAGGMETQYF. CDR3 coding DNA: TGTGCCAGCAGTGAAGCCCGGGCAGGGGGCATGGAGACCCAGTACTTC. Drawing the rest from reference TRBV2 and TRBJ2-5, the complete variable domain is EPEVTQTPSHQVTQMGQEVILRCVPISNHLYFYWYRQILGQKVEFLVSFYNNEISEKSEIFDDQFSVERPDGSNFTLKIRSTKLEDSAMYFCASSEARAGGMETQYFGPGTRLLVL.

CDR3 amino acids: CASSQGISTPVVVNEQFF. In DNA form, the CDR3 reads TGCGCCAGCAGCCAAGGGATATCGACCCCAGTTGTCGTCAATGAGCAGTTCTTC. The chain carries TRBV4-1 and TRBJ2-1; D is uncertain. This CDR3 has 18 amino acids. The V and J ends lost 1 base and 6 bases respectively, with 22 bases between them. The germline gives CDR1 MGHRA, CDR2 YSYEKL.

The gene calls are TRBV1 and TRBJ1-3. TRBV1 is a pseudogene locus. The CDR3 extends over 16 amino acids. In nucleotides, the CDR3 is TGCACCAGCACCCAGCCACGGGCTCCCTCTGGAAACACCATATATTTT. Amino acid sequence: CTSTQPRAPSGNTIYF.

V gene TRBV28 combines with J gene TRBJ2-4; 9 nucleotides align to TRBD1. Per germline, CDR1 MDHEN and CDR2 SYDVKM. The length of the CDR3 is 18 residues. The V and J ends lost 5 bases and 1 base, in that order; junction bases with no gene match: 12. The DNA for the CDR3 is TGTGCCAGCAGTCCATCTGCGGGGACAGGGATGGCCAAAAACATTCAGTACTTC. Translation: CASSPSAGTGMAKNIQYF.

The chain links TRBV2 to TRBJ2-5; a weak D match, TRBD1 (6 bases). The V gene's germline CDR1 is SNHLY and CDR2 FYNNEI. V shed 5 bases and J shed 5 bases, with 12 bases lying between them. There are 13 residues in the CDR3. The CDR3 reads CASSRTGRETQYF. As DNA, the CDR3 is TGTGCCAGCAGTCGCACAGGGCGCGAGACCCAGTACTTC.

The chain has TRBV18 and TRBJ2-1; D tentatively fits TRBD1 or TRBD2 (6 bases each). CDR3 length: 13 residues. V dropped 4 bases and J dropped 8 bases, with 12 bases sitting between them. Germline V gene data show CDR1 as KGHSH and CDR2 as LQKENI. The CDR3 loop reads CASSRMGGDEQFF. The CDR3 coding sequence is TGTGCCAGCTCACGCATGGGGGGCGATGAGCAGTTCTTC.

The chain has TRBV5-6 and TRBJ2-3; possibly TRBD2 for D (6 bases). Germline V gene sequence: CDR1 SGHDT, CDR2 YYEEEE. There are 16 residues in the CDR3. V lost 4 bases to trimming and J lost 7 bases, with 22 bases between them. CDR3 region: CASSRKRGLILNTQYF. The CDR3 bases are TGTGCCAGCAGCCGCAAACGGGGACTGATATTGAATACGCAGTATTTT.

V and J are TRBV6-1 and TRBJ1-4; D not resolved. Trimming removed 6 bases at V and 6 bases at J, with 14 bases between. CDR1 and CDR2 (germline): MNHNS, SASEGT. The CDR3 loop spans 14 amino acids. The chain's CDR3 is CASSLLPLDEKLFF. CDR3 nucleotides: TGTGCCAGCAGCCTACTTCCTTTGGATGAAAAACTGTTTTTT.

V usage is TRBV10-1 and J usage is TRBJ2-3, with TRBD1 matching 8 bases. Germline CDR1 WNHNN, CDR2 SYGVQD (reference sequence). J was trimmed by 1 base and V by 5 bases; bases with no gene match: 5. The CDR3 contains 15 residues. CDR3 in amino acids: CASSNLTGGTDTQYF. CDR3 coding DNA: TGCGCCAGCAGTAACTTGACAGGGGGCACAGATACGCAGTATTTT.

The chain uses TRBV10-3 and TRBJ1-1, with D possibly TRBD1 on 6 matching bases. This CDR3 region has 12 residues. Germline assignment: CDR1 ENHRY and CDR2 SYGVKD. V lost 7 bases, J lost 10 bases, and 16 bases lay in between. The CDR3 DNA sequence: TGTGCCATCATGATGATTGGGGGGCCAGCTTTCTTT. It encodes CAIMMIGGPAFF.

The rearrangement joins TRBV6-1 to TRBJ1-1; TRBD1 is a possible D gene (6 bases). Germline CDR1 is MNHNS and CDR2 is SASEGT. The V gene lost 7 bases and the J gene lost 0 bases, with 15 bases spanning the gap. CDR3 length equals 15 residues. This CDR3 is CASTNPQGMNTEAFF. CDR3 DNA sequence: TGTGCCAGCACAAATCCACAGGGCATGAACACTGAAGCTTTCTTT.

The genes are TRBV5-1 and TRBJ1-6; tentatively, D is TRBD1 (6 bases). The CDR3 is 16 residues long. V was pared by 0 bases and J by 7 bases, with 14 bases between. Looked up from germline, CDR1 is SGHRS and CDR2 is YFSETQ. The CDR3 DNA sequence: TGCGCCAGCAGCTTGGCCTCGGGACAACGCAATTCACCCCTCCACTTT. This encodes CASSLASGQRNSPLHF.

The V and J genes are TRBV9 and TRBJ2-1; D is ambiguous. V dropped 4 bases and J dropped 5 bases, with 13 bases sitting between them. From germline, CDR1 is SGDLS and CDR2 YYNGEE. This CDR3 contains 14 residues. The CDR3 region is CASSLRTVNNEQFF. In DNA, the CDR3 is TGTGCCAGCAGCTTAAGGACGGTAAACAATGAGCAGTTCTTC.

The rearrangement links TRBV7-9 to TRBJ1-2; D possibly corresponds to TRBD1 (5 bases). V was pared by 3 bases and J by 0 bases, with 11 bases between. CDR1 and CDR2 from the germline V gene are SEHNR and FQNEAQ (reference sequence). The CDR3 consists of 15 residues. The CDR3 sequence is CASSLGTGSNYGYTF. Written as DNA, the CDR3 is TGTGCCAGCAGCTTGGGGACGGGTTCTAACTATGGCTACACCTTC.